This T cell receptor (beta chain) was identified during a study of T cell responses to AZD1222 COVID-19 vaccine. Study-wide results and limits: Vaccine-associated CD4 TCRs spanned spike, dominant at 160-218 and 743-854.

Remarks on this clone: The target antigen is unknown.

The length of the CDR3 is 16 residues. Per germline, CDR1 MNHNY and CDR2 SVGAGI (reference sequence). After removal of 2 bases from V and 5 bases from J, the junction contained 10 bases not matched to a gene. Only in-frame clones appear in the TCRdb table, and some are missing; sequencing was by immunoSEQ multiplex PCR. The sample includes 150,000 or so clones, roughly 91% of them seen just once. The clonotype was recovered from an adult in good health. The sequencing used peripheral blood, collected on day 0 of AZD1222 vaccination. The chain couples TRBV6-6 to TRBJ1-1, with 8 bases identical to TRBD1. CDR3 nucleotide sequence: TGTGCCAGCAGTTACCCAACCGGGACAGGAGGGACTGAAGCTTTCTTT. It specifies CASSYPTGTGGTEAFF.